This T cell receptor beta chain was identified during a study of regulatory T cells in long-lasting Graves disease. Looked up from germline, CDR1 is SGHAT and CDR2 is FQNNGV. There are 14 residues in the CDR3. The sample's time point: newly diagnosed GD, antithyroid drugs for less than 3 months. The authors made the TCR library using RNA they extracted from PBMCs. To make TCR beta libraries, researchers used iRepertoire HTBI primers and Arm-PCR of CDR3 regions. MiXCR, applied by TCRdb to the multiplex PCR reads, yields one record per CDR3 protein. This sample carries around 500,000 distinct CDR3 sequences, 15% to 20% of them seen once, and the ten largest clones take around 25%. This clonotype occurred many times. The junction does not match germline at one end; this may be a read error. This sample also belongs to another study, concerning T cells in Graves' hyperthyroidism and ophthalmopathy.

V gene TRBV11-2 combines with J gene TRBJ1-4; a possible D gene is TRBD1 (6 bases). The material sequenced was peripheral blood mononuclear cells (PBMCs), taken at new diagnosis, from a patient treated with antithyroid drugs. This clonotype was obtained from a woman aged 40 to 65 with Graves disease. For the CDR3, the DNA is TGTGCCAGCAGCCGAGGACAGAACTCAGGAAAAACTCTTTTT. Its translation is CASSRGQNSGKTLF.